The rows below give T cell receptor beta chains drawn from one sample of a study of Ad26.COV2.S vaccination and SARS-CoV-2 variants. Here immunoSEQ multiplex PCR was the method, and the copy in TCRdb shows in-frame clones only, minus some. The sample records some 400,000 clones, about 89% being singletons. The starting material was peripheral blood, obtained in a trial of Ad26.COV2.S vaccine versus placebo. The receptors stem from a person between 18 and 60 years old who received the Ad26.COV2.S COVID-19 vaccine or a placebo. CDR3s include the opening cysteine and the closing phenylalanine or tryptophan.

v_gene,len,j_gene,CDR3aa
TRBV3-1/TRBV3-2,14,TRBJ2-3,CASSQAGGTDTQYF
TRBV6-1,19,TRBJ2-3,CASSEVAGLYGLAADTQYF
TRBV5-1,15,TRBJ2-1,CASSLLTGVYNEQFF
TRBV5-1,15,TRBJ1-1,CASSLRATDNTEAFF
TRBV9,15,TRBJ2-7,CASSVAPGSSYEQYF
TRBV13,17,TRBJ2-5,CASSLRVGTGFQETQYF
TRBV15,17,TRBJ2-2,CATSRDLALANTGELFF
TRBV6-2/TRBV6-3,14,TRBJ2-7,CASSPPDKPYEQYF
TRBV27,13,TRBJ1-1,CASSLTGYTEAFF
TRBV5-6,18,TRBJ1-3,CASSLVGGQGVSGNTIYF
TRBV5-4,16,TRBJ2-5,CASSHPSGGYQETQYF
TRBV7-2,16,TRBJ1-2,CASSYYQGGANYGYTF
TRBV6-5,15,TRBJ2-6,CASHSDSSGANVLTF
TRBV19,13,TRBJ1-5,CASSIGRDQPQHF
TRBV7-2,16,TRBJ2-5,CASSPRRLAGVETQYF
TRBV29-1,16,TRBJ2-3,CSVEEGLAVSTDTQYF
TRBV5-1,14,TRBJ2-2,CASSLEGNTGELFF
TRBV6-5,13,TRBJ2-7,CASSYRRSYEQYF
TRBV5-1,18,TRBJ2-2,CASSDMGLAGEGTGELFF
TRBV6-5,14,TRBJ2-1,CASSLRLEIDEQFF
TRBV2,15,TRBJ2-7,CASSSSGVLTYEQYF
TRBV14,15,TRBJ2-7,CASSHVSAYSYEQYF
TRBV3-1/TRBV3-2,14,TRBJ2-3,CASRLGPASDTQYF
TRBV10-2,13,TRBJ1-2,CASSAGGVYGYTF